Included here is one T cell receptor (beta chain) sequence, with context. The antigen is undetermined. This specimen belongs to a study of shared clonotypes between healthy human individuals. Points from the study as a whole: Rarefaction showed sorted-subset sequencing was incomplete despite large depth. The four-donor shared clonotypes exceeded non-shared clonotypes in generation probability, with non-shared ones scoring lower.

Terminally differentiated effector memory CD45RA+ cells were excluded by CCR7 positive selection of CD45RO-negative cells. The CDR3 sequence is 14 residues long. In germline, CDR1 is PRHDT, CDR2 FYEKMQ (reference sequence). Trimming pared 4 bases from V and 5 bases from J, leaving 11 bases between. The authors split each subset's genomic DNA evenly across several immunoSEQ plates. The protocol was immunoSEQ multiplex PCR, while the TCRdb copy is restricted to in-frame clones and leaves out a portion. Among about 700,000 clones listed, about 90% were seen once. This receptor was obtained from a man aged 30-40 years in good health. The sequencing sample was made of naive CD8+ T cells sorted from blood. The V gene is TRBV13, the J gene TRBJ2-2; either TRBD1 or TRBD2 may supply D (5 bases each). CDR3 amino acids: CASSSGTLTGELFF. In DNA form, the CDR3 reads TGTGCCAGCAGCTCGGGGACCCTGACCGGGGAGCTGTTTTTT.